By its share, the clone carrying this T cell receptor (beta chain) is medium-sized. Its antigen is as yet unknown. In TCRdb, the 5' RACE reads were re-called with MiXCR into one record per CDR3 protein. This table has about 6,900 distinct CDR3 sequences, around 3.2% appearing once. The sample comes from a study of spatial heterogeneity in lung cancer. Germline V lookup: CDR1 LNHDA, CDR2 SQIVND (reference sequence). CDR3 length: 13 residues. Trimming removed 2 bases at V and 1 base at J, with 5 bases between. Study-wide results and caveats: Mutation counts in tumors were tracked by counts of expanded intratumoral alpha and beta TCRs.

Documented time point: sample taken at primary tumor resection. The sequenced material consisted of unsorted whole RNA from tumor, nontumor lung or frozen PBMC. This sequence originates from a male donor with early-stage non-small cell lung cancer. The sample was lung tumor tissue, taken at surgery. This chain joins TRBV19 and TRBJ1-1, with D unresolved. CDR3 DNA sequence: TGTGCCAGTAGTATACGAGAGAACACTGAAGCTTTCTTT. Protein: CASSIRENTEAFF. The full variable domain, its missing parts supplied by reference TRBV19 and TRBJ1-1, is DGGITQSPKYLFRKEGQNVTLSCEQNLNHDAMYWYRQDPGQGLRLIYYSQIVNDFQKGDIAEGYSVSREKKESFPLTVTSAQKNPTAFYLCASSIRENTEAFFGQGTRLTVV.